This T cell receptor beta chain was recorded in a study of shared clonotypes between healthy human individuals. V was clipped by 7 bases and J by 5 bases, with 15 bases between them. This CDR3 is built from 14 residues. Germline CDR1 SNHLY, CDR2 FYNNEI. The data were produced by immunoSEQ multiplex PCR, yet TCRdb's version contains in-frame clones alone and is incomplete. The sample consists of some 680,000 clones, around 78% of them appearing once. This clonotype originated in a woman between 25 and 40 years old in good health. The sequencing input was memory CD4+ T cells sorted from blood. Indicated subset: CD45RA-negative fraction. The chain links TRBV2 to TRBJ2-1; D uncertain. The CDR3 region is CASNEWGSDNEQFF. CDR3 nucleotides: TGTGCCAGCAACGAATGGGGTTCGGACAATGAGCAGTTCTTC.